The text below deals with one T cell receptor beta chain. Its antigen is unknown. Only in-frame clones appear in the TCRdb table, and some are missing; sequencing was by immunoSEQ multiplex PCR. The profile shows about 30,000 clones, 80% to 95% of them singletons. Specified time point: before natalizumab initiation. Prior interferon beta treatment was universal, and the PML patients were all female. CDR1 and CDR2 (germline): SGHTA, FQGNSA. V lost 1 base and J 7 bases, leaving 11 bases between the germline ends. The CDR3 consists of 13 residues. The data stem from a study of multiple sclerosis patients with progressive multifocal leukoencephalopathy. Findings and limits, study-wide: No common TRBV or TRBJ usage or pairing appeared at PML.

The V gene is TRBV7-2, the J gene TRBJ2-7, with D hard to call. Material: PBMCs. This TCR was recovered from a man aged 25-45 years with multiple sclerosis. The CDR3 spells CASSLDPTDEQYV. In DNA form, the CDR3 reads TGTGCCAGCAGCTTAGATCCTACGGATGAGCAGTACGTC.